The next 5 T cell receptor beta chains were all read from a single sample in a study of post-analysis software for immune sequencing data. Study-level findings and limits: In patients, TRBV5-6, TRBV5-1 and TRBV20-1 belonged to roughly five TRBV segments found more frequently than in controls.

No antigens are known for them. Prepared TCR beta cDNA libraries contained unique molecular identifiers. TCRdb re-called the PCR reads through MiXCR, storing one row per CDR3 protein. Of roughly 670,000 distinct CDR3 sequences listed, approximately 59% were seen once; the top ten hold approximately 10%. The source material was blood. Source of these receptors: a girl aged 2-10 years with multiple sclerosis.

The V gene is TRBV12-3 or TRBV12-4, the J gene TRBJ1-1; D is ambiguous. V lost 6 bases and J 7 bases, leaving 9 bases between the germline ends. The CDR3 is made up of 11 amino acids. The CDR3 sequence: CASRIRGEAFF. DNA of the CDR3: TGTGCCAGCAGAATACGGGGTGAAGCTTTCTTT.

V and J are TRBV6-5 and TRBJ2-1, with 7 bases identical to TRBD2. This CDR3 spans 16 amino acids. After removal of 4 bases from V and 5 bases from J, the junction contained 11 bases not matched to a gene. In germline, CDR1 is MNHEY, CDR2 SVGAGI. This CDR3 reads CASSSRSSGKNNEQFF. For the CDR3, the DNA is TGTGCCAGCAGTTCTCGGTCTAGCGGAAAAAACAATGAGCAGTTCTTC.

The rearrangement uses TRBV10-3 and TRBJ2-1; 12 nucleotides line up with TRBD1. V gave up 8 bases and J gave up 6 bases; unmatched junction bases: 17. The CDR3 loop spans 18 amino acids. CDR1 is ENHRY and CDR2 is SYGVKD in the germline V gene. In nucleotides, the CDR3 is TGTGCCATCCGAACCGGGACAGGGGGCGCGGCTAGCGCCAATGAGCAGTTCTTC. This encodes CAIRTGTGGAASANEQFF.

This clonotype was seen only a few times. The rearrangement joins TRBV5-1 to TRBJ2-5; TRBD1 aligns across 7 bases. The CDR3 extends over 14 amino acids. The ends lost 4 bases at V and 4 bases at J; junction bases unmatched: 7. The germline V gene encodes CDR1 SGHRS and CDR2 YFSETQ. The CDR3 loop is CASSDDRVAETQYF. The DNA for the CDR3 is TGCGCCAGCAGCGATGACAGGGTGGCAGAGACCCAGTACTTC.

The chain uses TRBV7-9 and TRBJ2-7; TRBD2 aligns across 9 bases. Germline V CDR1 and CDR2: SEHNR, FQNEAQ (reference sequence). This CDR3 comprises 15 residues. V dropped 4 bases and J dropped 5; count of bases not matched to a gene: 9. The CDR3 sequence: CASSSSGGRGNEQYF. In DNA form, the CDR3 reads TGTGCCAGCAGCTCCTCTGGCGGGAGGGGGAACGAGCAGTACTTC.